The rows below give T cell receptor beta chains drawn from one sample of a study of CD8+CD57+ T cells in acquired aplastic anemia. TCRdb processed the reads anew with MiXCR; each CDR3 protein has one entry. Of just over 150,000 distinct CDR3 sequences in the sample, 40% to 60% were seen once. Sequences were obtained from sorted CD4+, CD8+, or CD8+CD57+ T cells (not recorded which) from PBMCs. The receptor source for this set is a human donor with aplastic anemia. The CDR3 runs from the conserved cysteine through the conserved F or W. Fields, in order: clone size, V gene, J gene, D gene, CDR3 protein, CDR3 DNA. D genes are given only for firm matches. Rows give clone size only sometimes, using once, few, many, or a class for an expanded clone.

NA	TRBV12-3/TRBV12-4	TRBJ2-7	TRBD2	CASPRRGGLSYEQYF	TGTGCCAGCCCAAGAAGGGGAGGGCTATCCTACGAGCAGTACTTC
NA	TRBV24-1	TRBJ2-3	NA	CATSDGTGSSTDTQYF	TGTGCCACCAGTGATGGGACTGGCTCTAGCACAGATACGCAGTATTTT
NA	TRBV12-3/TRBV12-4	TRBJ2-7	NA	CASSLLHEQYF	TGTGCCAGCAGTTTACTCCACGAGCAGTACTTC
many	TRBV19	TRBJ2-7	TRBD2	CASSARGVTYYEQYF	TGTGCCAGTAGTGCACGGGGGGTTACTTACTACGAGCAGTACTTC
few	TRBV11-3	TRBJ2-3	NA	CASSPLLGEIADTQYF	TGTGCCAGCAGCCCCCTCCTGGGGGAGATTGCAGATACGCAGTATTTT
NA	TRBV19	TRBJ1-5	NA	CASSIQGGQPQHF	TGTGCCAGTAGTATTCAGGGAGGTCAGCCCCAGCATTTT
NA	TRBV19	TRBJ2-3	TRBD2	CASSIRRGSTDTQYF	TGTGCCAGTAGTATCCGGCGGGGGTCGACAGATACGCAGTATTTT
few	TRBV24-1	TRBJ2-1	NA	CATAGFGRQNYNEQFF	TGTGCCACCGCTGGGTTTGGGCGGCAGAATTACAATGAGCAGTTCTTC
NA	TRBV29-1	TRBJ1-2	NA	CSVGVGTYGYTF	TGCAGCGTTGGTGTGGGGACCTATGGCTACACCTTC
many	TRBV19	TRBJ2-7	NA	CASSASGTPSHEQYF	TGTGCCAGTAGTGCCTCCGGGACGCCGTCTCACGAGCAGTACTTC
NA	TRBV10-3	TRBJ1-6	TRBD1	CAISEAKTGNNSPLHF	TGTGCCATCAGTGAGGCGAAGACAGGGAACAATTCACCCCTCCACTTT
many	TRBV29-1	TRBJ2-2	NA	CSVVSIDTGELFF	TGCAGCGTTGTTAGCATTGACACCGGGGAGCTGTTTTTT
NA	TRBV7-8	TRBJ2-5	NA	CASSLGERASNQETQYF	TGTGCCAGCAGCTTAGGGGAGCGGGCTTCGAACCAAGAGACCCAGTACTTC
NA	TRBV12-3/TRBV12-4	TRBJ2-7	TRBD1	CASSRGTGEGEQYF	TGTGCCAGCAGTCGCGGGACAGGGGAGGGCGAGCAGTACTTC
NA	TRBV10-3	TRBJ1-1	NA	CAISELNTEAFF	TGTGCCATCAGTGAGCTGAACACTGAAGCTTTCTTT
NA	TRBV20-1	TRBJ2-7	NA	CSARPFRGRDPYEQYF	TGCAGTGCTAGACCCTTTCGGGGCAGGGACCCCTACGAGCAGTACTTC
NA	TRBV15	TRBJ2-1	NA	CATSRGTGEQFF	TGTGCCACCAGCAGAGGAACGGGTGAGCAGTTCTTC
NA	TRBV11-2	TRBJ1-5	NA	CASSLVGDWDQPQHF	TGTGCCAGCAGCTTAGTGGGGGATTGGGACCAGCCCCAGCATTTT
few	TRBV2	TRBJ2-7	NA	CASSEADVYEQYF	TGTGCCAGCAGTGAAGCGGACGTCTACGAGCAGTACTTC
many	TRBV19	TRBJ1-5	TRBD1	CASSIGRDRGVVQPQHF	TGTGCCAGTAGTATAGGAAGGGACAGGGGAGTGGTTCAGCCCCAGCATTTT
many	TRBV20-1	TRBJ1-5	NA	CSALGGTVSNQPQHF	TGCAGTGCATTAGGGGGGACGGTAAGCAATCAGCCCCAGCATTTT
many	TRBV9	TRBJ1-2	NA	CASSVGGEPILGYTF	TGTGCCAGCAGCGTAGGGGGAGAACCTATCTTGGGCTACACCTTC
NA	TRBV25-1	TRBJ2-1	NA	CASSERDWYNEQFF	TGTGCCAGCAGTGAACGCGACTGGTACAATGAGCAGTTCTTC
few	TRBV7-9	TRBJ2-7	TRBD1	CASSLADRAYEQYF	TGTGCCAGCAGCTTAGCAGACAGGGCGTACGAGCAGTACTTC
few	TRBV9	TRBJ2-7	NA	CASSQPRGYEQYF	TGTGCCAGCAGCCAACCGAGGGGATACGAGCAGTACTTC
NA	TRBV9	TRBJ1-2	NA	CASSVPIAGGPNYGYTF	TGTGCCAGCAGCGTGCCGATTGCAGGTGGGCCTAACTATGGCTACACCTTC
NA	TRBV4-1	TRBJ2-7	NA	CASSQNGDEQYF	TGCGCCAGCAGCCAAAACGGGGACGAGCAGTACTTC
NA	TRBV29-1	TRBJ1-2	NA	CSVGEQGIYTF	TGCAGCGTTGGAGAGCAGGGGATCTACACCTTC
many	TRBV3-1	TRBJ2-5	NA	CASSQDREETQYF	TGTGCCAGCAGCCAAGATAGAGAAGAGACCCAGTACTTC
NA	TRBV10-3	TRBJ1-1	NA	CASSYSGTSTEAFF	TGTGCCAGCAGTTACTCAGGGACCAGCACTGAAGCTTTCTTT
NA	TRBV20-1	TRBJ2-7	TRBD1	CSASRGLPYEQYF	TGCAGTGCCAGCAGGGGGCTGCCCTACGAGCAGTACTTC
NA	TRBV24-1	TRBJ2-3	TRBD2	CATSGPRTSGSLTDTQYF	TGTGCCACCAGTGGACCACGGACTAGCGGGAGCCTCACAGATACGCAGTATTTT
NA	TRBV24-1	TRBJ2-1	NA	CATSTSREQFF	TGTGCCACCAGCACCTCACGGGAGCAGTTCTTC
NA	TRBV20-1	TRBJ2-6	NA	CSARANVLTF	TGCAGTGCTAGGGCCAACGTCCTGACTTTC
many	TRBV12-3/TRBV12-4	TRBJ2-2	NA	CASSQADTGELFF	TGTGCCAGCAGCCAAGCGGACACCGGGGAGCTGTTTTTT
many	TRBV20-1	TRBJ2-7	NA	CSARDLHEQYF	TGCAGTGCTAGAGATCTCCACGAGCAGTACTTC
NA	TRBV6-5	TRBJ2-3	NA	CASSSGKDRDTQYF	TGTGCCAGCAGTTCCGGGAAAGACAGAGATACGCAGTATTTT
NA	TRBV11-2	TRBJ2-5	NA	CASSPGTLQETQYF	TGTGCCAGCAGCCCAGGGACTCTGCAAGAGACCCAGTACTTC
many	TRBV5-1	TRBJ2-7	NA	CASSFSASLSYEQYF	TGCGCCAGCAGCTTTTCGGCGTCACTCTCCTACGAGCAGTACTTC
NA	TRBV11-2	TRBJ2-3	NA	CASSLRGFRTDTQYF	TGTGCCAGCAGTCTCAGGGGTTTTCGCACAGATACGCAGTATTTT
NA	TRBV6-4	TRBJ2-5	TRBD2	CASSVLAGETQYF	TGTGCCAGCAGCGTACTAGCGGGAGAGACCCAGTACTTC
NA	TRBV12-3/TRBV12-4	TRBJ1-2	TRBD1	CASSPTGGNGYTF	TGTGCCAGCTCGCCGACAGGGGGCAATGGCTACACCTTC
once	TRBV2	TRBJ2-7	NA	CAWGELEPYEQYF	TGTGCCTGGGGTGAACTAGAACCCTACGAGCAGTACTTC
NA	TRBV10-3	TRBJ2-3	TRBD2	CAISESSGGRPDTQYF	TGTGCCATCAGTGAGTCAAGCGGGGGGCGACCAGATACGCAGTATTTT
NA	TRBV29-1	TRBJ2-7	TRBD2	CSVVGGISYEQYF	TGCAGCGTTGTGGGGGGGATCTCCTACGAGCAGTACTTC
NA	TRBV19	TRBJ2-7	NA	CASRESWLSEQYF	TGTGCCAGTCGCGAGTCCTGGCTTTCCGAGCAGTACTTC
many	TRBV14	TRBJ1-4	TRBD1	CASSQSGQDTTNEKLFF	TGTGCCAGCAGCCAATCCGGACAGGACACAACTAATGAAAAACTGTTTTTT
NA	TRBV29-1	TRBJ1-4	NA	CSVTGVTNEKLFF	TGCAGCGTTACGGGGGTGACTAATGAAAAACTGTTTTTT
many	TRBV9	TRBJ2-3	TRBD1	CASSVGDREFGDTQYF	TGTGCCAGCAGCGTAGGGGACAGGGAATTTGGAGATACGCAGTATTTT
many	TRBV30	TRBJ2-7	NA	CAWSVSRITYEQYF	TGTGCCTGGAGTGTCTCCCGGATAACCTACGAGCAGTACTTC
NA	TRBV5-4	TRBJ2-6	NA	CASSLEGAGANVLTF	TGTGCCAGCAGCTTGGAGGGGGCTGGGGCCAACGTCCTGACTTTC